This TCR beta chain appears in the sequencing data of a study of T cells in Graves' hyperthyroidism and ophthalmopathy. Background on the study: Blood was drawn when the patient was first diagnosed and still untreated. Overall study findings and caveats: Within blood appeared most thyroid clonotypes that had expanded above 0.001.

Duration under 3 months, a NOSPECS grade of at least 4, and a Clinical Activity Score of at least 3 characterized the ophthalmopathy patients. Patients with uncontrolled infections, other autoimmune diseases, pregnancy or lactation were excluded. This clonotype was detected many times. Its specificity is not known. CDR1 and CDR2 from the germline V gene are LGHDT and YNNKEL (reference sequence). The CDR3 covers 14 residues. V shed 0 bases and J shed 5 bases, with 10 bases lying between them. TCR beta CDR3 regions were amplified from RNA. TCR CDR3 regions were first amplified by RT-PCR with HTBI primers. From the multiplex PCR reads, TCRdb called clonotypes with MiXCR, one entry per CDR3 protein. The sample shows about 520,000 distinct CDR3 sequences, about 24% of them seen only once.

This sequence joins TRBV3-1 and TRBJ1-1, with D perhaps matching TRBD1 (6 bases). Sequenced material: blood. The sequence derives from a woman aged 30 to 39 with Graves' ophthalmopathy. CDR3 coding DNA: TGTGCCAGCAGCCAAGAGTCTAGGGGGACTGAAGCTTTCTTT. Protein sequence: CASSQESRGTEAFF.